This TCR beta chain was observed in a study of response to subunit inactivated influenza vaccine. TCRdb re-derived calls from the RT-PCR reads in MiXCR, one entry per CDR3 protein. The sample contains approximately 530,000 distinct CDR3 sequences, more than 7% of which appear only once. The receptor's source is a man aged 50 to 69 who received an inactivated influenza vaccine. This material consisted of PBMCs from blood, taken less than 30 months after vaccination.

For the CDR3, the DNA is TGTGCCAGCAGCCCAGGACAGGGTGAAAATCAGCCCCAGCATTTT. Protein product: CASSPGQGENQPQHF. This chain joins TRBV7-9 and TRBJ1-5; TRBD1 agrees at 8 bases. Germline V gene sequence: CDR1 SEHNR, CDR2 FQNEAQ (reference sequence). The CDR3 covers 15 residues. The V segment lost 5 bases and the J segment 4 bases; nucleotides outside the gene matches: 7.